This TCR beta chain emerged from a study of OX40 agonist ivuxolimab in advanced cancers. The CDR3 is made up of 13 amino acids. V lost 1 base and J 6 bases, leaving 10 bases between the germline ends. The germline V gene has CDR1 SGHRS and CDR2 YFSETQ. The assay was immunoSEQ multiplex PCR, and TCRdb's table has in-frame clones only and misses some. The sample has over 35,000 clones; roughly 89% are singletons. Specimen: CD4+ or CD8+ T cells sorted from blood, collected in a trial of the OX40 agonist ivuxolimab. The rearrangement joins TRBV5-1 to TRBJ1-1, with D uncertain. The sequence came from an adult with an advanced solid tumor such as melanoma, head and neck, liver or kidney cancer. The CDR3 nucleotides read TGCGCCAGCAGCTTGATGGGAGGTGCTGAAGCTTTCTTT. Its translation: CASSLMGGAEAFF.